This TCR beta chain was found in a study of T cell responses to AZD1222 COVID-19 vaccine. Findings and caveats of the study: In all cases, repertoires were sampled only after the peak T cell response.

TCRdb keeps only in-frame clones here, not all; method: immunoSEQ multiplex PCR. The sample consists of around 100,000 clones, 88% of them appearing once. Concerning this clone: Its antigen is not identified.

Trimming at V came to 7 bases and at J to 6 bases, leaving 8 bases not matched to a gene. This CDR3 is 14 amino acids long. The germline gives CDR1 LNHDA, CDR2 SQIVND (reference sequence). The clonotype comes from an adult in good health. Sequencing was performed on peripheral blood, taken on day 0 of AZD1222 vaccination. The chain couples TRBV19 to TRBJ1-5; the match to TRBD1 covers 8 bases. The CDR3 nucleotides are TGTGCCAGTACCCCGGACAGGGAGGGTCAGCCCCAGCATTTT. This translates into CASTPDREGQPQHF.